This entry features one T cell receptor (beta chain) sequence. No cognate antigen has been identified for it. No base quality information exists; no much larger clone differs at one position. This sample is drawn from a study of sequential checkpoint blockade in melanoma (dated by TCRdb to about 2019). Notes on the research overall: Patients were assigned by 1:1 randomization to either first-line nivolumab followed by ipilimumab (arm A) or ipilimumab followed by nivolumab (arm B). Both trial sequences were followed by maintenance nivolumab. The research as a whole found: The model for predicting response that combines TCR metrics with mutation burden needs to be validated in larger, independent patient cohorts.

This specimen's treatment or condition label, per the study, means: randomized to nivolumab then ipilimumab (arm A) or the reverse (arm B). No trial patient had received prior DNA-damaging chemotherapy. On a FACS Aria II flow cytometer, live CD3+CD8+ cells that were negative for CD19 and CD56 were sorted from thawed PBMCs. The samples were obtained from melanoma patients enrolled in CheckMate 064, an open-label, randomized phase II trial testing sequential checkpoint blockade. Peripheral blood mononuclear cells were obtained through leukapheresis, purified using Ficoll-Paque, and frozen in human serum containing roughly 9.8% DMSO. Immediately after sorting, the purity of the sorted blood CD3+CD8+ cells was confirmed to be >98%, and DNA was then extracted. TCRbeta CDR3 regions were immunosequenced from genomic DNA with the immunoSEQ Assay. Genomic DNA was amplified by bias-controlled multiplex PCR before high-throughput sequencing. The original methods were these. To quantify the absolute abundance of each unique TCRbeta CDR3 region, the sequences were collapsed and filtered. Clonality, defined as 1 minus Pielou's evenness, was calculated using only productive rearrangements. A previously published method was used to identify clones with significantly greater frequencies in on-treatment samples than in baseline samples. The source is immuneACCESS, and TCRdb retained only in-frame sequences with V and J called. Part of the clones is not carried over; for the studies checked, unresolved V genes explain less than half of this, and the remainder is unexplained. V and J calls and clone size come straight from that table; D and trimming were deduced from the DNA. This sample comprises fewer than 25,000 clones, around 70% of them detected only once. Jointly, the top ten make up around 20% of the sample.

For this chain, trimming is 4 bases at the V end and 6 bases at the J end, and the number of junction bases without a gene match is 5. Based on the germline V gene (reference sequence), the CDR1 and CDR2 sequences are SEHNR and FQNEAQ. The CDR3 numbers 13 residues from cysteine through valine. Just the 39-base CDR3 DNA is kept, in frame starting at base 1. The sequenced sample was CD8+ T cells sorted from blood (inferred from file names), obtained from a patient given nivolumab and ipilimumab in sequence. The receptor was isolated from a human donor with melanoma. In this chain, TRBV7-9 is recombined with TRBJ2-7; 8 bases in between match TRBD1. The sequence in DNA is TGTGCCAGCAGCTCAGGACAGGGCAGCGAGCAGTACGTC. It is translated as CASSSGQGSEQYV.